This T cell receptor (beta chain) originates from a study of CD4 T cells in relation to SARS-CoV-2 and coronaviruses. Background on the study: Crossreactive spike epitopes shared across donors were mapped to their HLA restriction. Study-wide findings and caveats: The assay detects memory recall responses, not culture-primed primary responses.

On this clone: Its antigen is undetermined.

The ends lost 0 bases at V and 10 bases at J; junction bases unmatched: 2. This CDR3 has 14 residues. The germline CDR1 and CDR2 sequences are SGHRS and YFSETQ. Repertoires were generated with immunoSEQ multiplex PCR, while TCRdb's copy carries only in-frame clones and drops some. The data show some 65,000 clones, about 90% seen once. Before the COVID-19 pandemic, during about 2010-2018, CD4+ T cells were taken from unexposed donors. The chain joins TRBV5-1 to TRBJ1-6, with 9 bases fitting TRBD1. This TCR came from a human donor in good health. The sample was memory CD4+ T cells from PBMCs. The CDR3 DNA follows: TGCGCCAGCAGCTTGGAAGGACAGGGGTCACCCCTCCACTTT. Its protein product is CASSLEGQGSPLHF.